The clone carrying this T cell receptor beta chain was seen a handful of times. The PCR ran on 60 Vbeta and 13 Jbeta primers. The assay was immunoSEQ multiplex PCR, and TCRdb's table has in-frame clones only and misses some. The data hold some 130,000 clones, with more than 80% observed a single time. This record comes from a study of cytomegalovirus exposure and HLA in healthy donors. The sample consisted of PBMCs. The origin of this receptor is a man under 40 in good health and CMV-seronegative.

The CDR3: CASSPGTGEVGELFF. Written as DNA, the CDR3 is TGTGCCAGTAGTCCCGGGACAGGGGAAGTCGGGGAGCTGTTTTTT. The chain combines TRBV19 with TRBJ2-2; 10 bases line up with TRBD1. The CDR3 loop spans 15 amino acids. J was trimmed by 7 bases and V by 5 bases; bases with no gene match: 7. CDR1 is LNHDA and CDR2 is SQIVND in the germline V gene (reference sequence).